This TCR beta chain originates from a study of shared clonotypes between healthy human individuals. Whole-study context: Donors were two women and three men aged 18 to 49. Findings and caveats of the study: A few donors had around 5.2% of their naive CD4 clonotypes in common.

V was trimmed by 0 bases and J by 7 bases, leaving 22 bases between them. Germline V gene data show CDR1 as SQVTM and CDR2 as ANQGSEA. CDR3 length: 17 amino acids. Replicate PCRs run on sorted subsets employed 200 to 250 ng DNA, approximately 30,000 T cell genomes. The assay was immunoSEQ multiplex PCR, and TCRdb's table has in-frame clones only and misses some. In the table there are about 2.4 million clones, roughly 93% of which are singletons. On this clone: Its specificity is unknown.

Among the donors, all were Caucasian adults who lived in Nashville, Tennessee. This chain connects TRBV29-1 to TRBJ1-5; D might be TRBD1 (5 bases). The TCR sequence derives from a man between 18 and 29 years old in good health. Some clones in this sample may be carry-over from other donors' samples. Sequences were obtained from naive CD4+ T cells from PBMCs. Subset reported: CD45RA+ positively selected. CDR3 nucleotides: TGCAGCGTTGAAGATAGTAAAGGGGCCCGAGAGAGCCAGCCCCAGCATTTT. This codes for CSVEDSKGARESQPQHF. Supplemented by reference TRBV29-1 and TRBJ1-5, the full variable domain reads SAVISQKPSRDICQRGTSLTIQCQVDSQVTMMFWYRQQPGQSLTLIATANQGSEATYESGFVIDKFPISRPNLTFSTLTVSNMSPEDSSIYLCSVEDSKGARESQPQHFGDGTRLSIL.